This T cell receptor (beta chain) derives from a study of blood T cells in healthy people across ages. Investigators took around 10 milliliters of peripheral blood from every donor. The germline V gene encodes CDR1 LGHDT and CDR2 YNNKEL (reference sequence). The CDR3 has 13 residues. V dropped 1 base and J dropped 7 bases, with 8 bases sitting between them. Alongside a J-beta primer mix, a sample-barcoded 5' primer served in a second PCR lasting about 6 to 11 cycles. TCRdb re-derived calls from the 5' RACE reads in MiXCR, one entry per CDR3 protein. In the table there are about 940,000 distinct CDR3 sequences, about 48% of which are singletons.

The sample taken for sequencing was blood. The chain employs TRBV3-1 and TRBJ2-4; possibly TRBD2 for D (6 bases). The sequence was collected from a man aged 25 to 40 in good health. The CDR3 DNA sequence: TGTGCCAGCAGCCAAGGGGGGGAGAACATTCAGTACTTC. Amino acids: CASSQGGENIQYF.